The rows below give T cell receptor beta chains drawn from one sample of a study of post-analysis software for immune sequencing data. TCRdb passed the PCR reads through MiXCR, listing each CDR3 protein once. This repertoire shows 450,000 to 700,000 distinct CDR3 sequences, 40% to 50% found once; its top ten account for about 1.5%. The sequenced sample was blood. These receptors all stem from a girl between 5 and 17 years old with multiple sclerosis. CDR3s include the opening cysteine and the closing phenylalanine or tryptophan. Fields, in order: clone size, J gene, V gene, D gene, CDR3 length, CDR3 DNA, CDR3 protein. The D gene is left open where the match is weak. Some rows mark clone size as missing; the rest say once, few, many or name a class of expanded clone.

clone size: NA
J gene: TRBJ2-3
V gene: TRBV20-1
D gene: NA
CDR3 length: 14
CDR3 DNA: TGCAGTGCTATTCCTGCGGGGTACACAGATACGCAGTATTTT
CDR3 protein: CSAIPAGYTDTQYF

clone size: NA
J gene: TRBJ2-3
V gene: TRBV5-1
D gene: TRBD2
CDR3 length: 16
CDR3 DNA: TGCGCCAGCAGCCCCTTGACTAGCGGGAGTTCAGATACGCAGTATTTT
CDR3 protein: CASSPLTSGSSDTQYF

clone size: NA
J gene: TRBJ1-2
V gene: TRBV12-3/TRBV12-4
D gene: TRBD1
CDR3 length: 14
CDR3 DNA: TGTGCCAGCAGTTCTGGACAGGGGAGCGGTGGCTACACCTTC
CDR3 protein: CASSSGQGSGGYTF

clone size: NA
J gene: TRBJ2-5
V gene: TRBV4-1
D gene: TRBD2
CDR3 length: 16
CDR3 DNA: TGCGCCAGCAGCCTGAGATGGGGACTAGAGGAAGAGACCCAGTACTTC
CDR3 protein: CASSLRWGLEEETQYF

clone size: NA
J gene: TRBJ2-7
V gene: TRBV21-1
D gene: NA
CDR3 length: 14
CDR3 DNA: TGTGCCAGCAGCAAATTCCACAGGGCTTACGAGCAGTACTTC
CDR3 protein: CASSKFHRAYEQYF

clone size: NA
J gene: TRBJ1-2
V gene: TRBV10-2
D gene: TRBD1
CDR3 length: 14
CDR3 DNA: TGCGCCAGCAGTACGGACAGGGAAATCTATGGCTACACCTTC
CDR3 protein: CASSTDREIYGYTF

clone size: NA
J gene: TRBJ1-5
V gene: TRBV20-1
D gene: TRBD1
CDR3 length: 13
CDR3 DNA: TGCAGTGCTGGGACAGGGAACAATCAGCCCCAGCATTTT
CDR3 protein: CSAGTGNNQPQHF

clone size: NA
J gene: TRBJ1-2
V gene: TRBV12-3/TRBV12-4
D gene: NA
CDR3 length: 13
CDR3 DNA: TGTGCCAGCAGTCTCACAGGGTTGATTGGCTACACCTTC
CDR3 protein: CASSLTGLIGYTF

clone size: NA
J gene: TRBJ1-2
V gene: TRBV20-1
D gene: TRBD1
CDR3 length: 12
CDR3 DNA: TGCAGTGCCCCAAGAGGGGGCTCTGGCTACACCTTC
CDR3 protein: CSAPRGGSGYTF

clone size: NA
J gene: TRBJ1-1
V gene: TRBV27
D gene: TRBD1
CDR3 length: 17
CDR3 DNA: TGTGCCAGCAGTTTACTTCGGACAGGGGGAAGGAGCACTGAAGCTTTCTTT
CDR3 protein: CASSLLRTGGRSTEAFF

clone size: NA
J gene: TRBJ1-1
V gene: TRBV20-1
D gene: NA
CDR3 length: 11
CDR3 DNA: TGCAGTGCGGGAGAGGGCACTGAAGCTTTCTTT
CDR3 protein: CSAGEGTEAFF

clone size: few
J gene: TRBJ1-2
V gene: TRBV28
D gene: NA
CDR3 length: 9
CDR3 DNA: TGTGCCAGCAGTCTTGGCTACACCTTC
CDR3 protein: CASSLGYTF

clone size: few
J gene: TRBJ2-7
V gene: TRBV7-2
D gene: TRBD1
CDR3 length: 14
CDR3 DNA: TGTGCCAGCAGCCCACAGGGGGCTGGCAACGAGCAGTACTTC
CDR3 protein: CASSPQGAGNEQYF

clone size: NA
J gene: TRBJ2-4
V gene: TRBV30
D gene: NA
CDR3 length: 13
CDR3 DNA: TGTGCCTGGAGGGGCCTAGCCAAAAACATTCAGTACTTC
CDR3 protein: CAWRGLAKNIQYF

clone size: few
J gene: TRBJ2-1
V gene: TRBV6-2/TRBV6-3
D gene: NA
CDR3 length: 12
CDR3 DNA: TGTGCCAGCGGGACTCTATATGGTGAGCAGTTCTTC
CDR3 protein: CASGTLYGEQFF

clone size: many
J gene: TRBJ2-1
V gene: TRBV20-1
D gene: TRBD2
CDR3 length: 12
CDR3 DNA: TGCAGTGCTAGACTAGCGGACAATGAGCAGTTCTTC
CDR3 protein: CSARLADNEQFF

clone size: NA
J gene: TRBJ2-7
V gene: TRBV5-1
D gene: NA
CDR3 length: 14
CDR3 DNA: TGCGCCAGCAGCTTGGATCCACAACCCTACGAGCAGTACTTC
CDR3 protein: CASSLDPQPYEQYF

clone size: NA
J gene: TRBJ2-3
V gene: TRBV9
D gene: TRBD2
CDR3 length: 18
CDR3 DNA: TGTGCCAGCAGCGTAGGATTAGGACTAGACGCTAGCACAGATACGCAGTATTTT
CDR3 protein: CASSVGLGLDASTDTQYF

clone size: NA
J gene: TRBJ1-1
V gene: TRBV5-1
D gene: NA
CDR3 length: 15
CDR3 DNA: TGCGCCAGCAGAACAGCCCGGGCCCCGGGGAATGAAGCTTTCTTT
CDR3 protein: CASRTARAPGNEAFF

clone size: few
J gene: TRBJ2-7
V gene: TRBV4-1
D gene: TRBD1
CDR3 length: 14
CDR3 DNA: TGCGCCAGCAGCCCTCCGGACAGGGACTACGAGCAGTACTTC
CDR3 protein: CASSPPDRDYEQYF

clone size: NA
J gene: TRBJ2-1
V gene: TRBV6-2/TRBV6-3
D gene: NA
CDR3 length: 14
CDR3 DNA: TGTGCCAGCAGCGGAGGGCGACAGTACAATGAGCAGTTCTTC
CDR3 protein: CASSGGRQYNEQFF

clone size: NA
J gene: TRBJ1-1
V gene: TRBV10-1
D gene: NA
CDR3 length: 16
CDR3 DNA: TGCGCCAGCAGTGAGTCGAAATGGGGAGGTGACACTGAAGCTTTCTTT
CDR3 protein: CASSESKWGGDTEAFF

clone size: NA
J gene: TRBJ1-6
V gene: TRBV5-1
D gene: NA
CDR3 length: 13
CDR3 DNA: TGCGCCAGCAGCGGGCCCGAAAATTCACCCCTCCACTTT
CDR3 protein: CASSGPENSPLHF

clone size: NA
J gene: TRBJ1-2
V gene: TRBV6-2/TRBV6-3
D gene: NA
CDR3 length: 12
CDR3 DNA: TGTGCCAGCAGGGCAACTAACTATGGCTACACCTTC
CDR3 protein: CASRATNYGYTF

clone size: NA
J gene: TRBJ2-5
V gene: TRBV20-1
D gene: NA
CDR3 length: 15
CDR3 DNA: TGCAGTGCTAGAGATTCACCGGGGGCGCAGGAGACCCAGTACTTC
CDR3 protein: CSARDSPGAQETQYF

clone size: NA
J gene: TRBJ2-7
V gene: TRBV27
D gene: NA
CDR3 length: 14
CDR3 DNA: TGTGCCAGCAGCCCTCGTGGGGGGATCTACGAGCAGTACTTC
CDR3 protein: CASSPRGGIYEQYF

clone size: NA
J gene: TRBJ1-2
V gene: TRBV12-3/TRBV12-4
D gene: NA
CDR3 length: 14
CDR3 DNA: TGTGCCAGCAGTATAGCCGGGACGGACTATGGCTACACCTTC
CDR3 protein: CASSIAGTDYGYTF

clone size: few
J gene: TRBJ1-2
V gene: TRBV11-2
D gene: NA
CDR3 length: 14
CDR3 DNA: TGTGCCAGCAGCTTTTCTCGGAACAGGGCTGGCTACACCTTC
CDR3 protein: CASSFSRNRAGYTF

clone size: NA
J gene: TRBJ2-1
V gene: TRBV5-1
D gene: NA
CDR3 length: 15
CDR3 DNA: TGCGCCAGCAGCTTGGCTCGGGGGCCGTTGGATGAGCAGTTCTTC
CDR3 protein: CASSLARGPLDEQFF

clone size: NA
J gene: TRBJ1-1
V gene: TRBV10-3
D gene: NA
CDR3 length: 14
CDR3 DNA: TGTGCCATCAGCCGGGACACGCGGGGAACTGAAGCTTTCTTT
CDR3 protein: CAISRDTRGTEAFF

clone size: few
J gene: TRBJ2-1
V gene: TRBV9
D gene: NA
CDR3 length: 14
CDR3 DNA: TGTGCCAGCAGCGTAGAACTCCTTGGGAATGAGCAGTTCTTC
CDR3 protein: CASSVELLGNEQFF